The 20 T cell receptor beta chains presented below share a single source sample, sequenced in a study of T-cell memory formation after mild COVID-19. TCRdb re-analysed the 5' RACE reads in MiXCR, keeping a single row per CDR3 protein. The sample holds hundreds of thousands of distinct CDR3 sequences; 15% to 20% are singletons and the top ten take roughly 21%. Sequenced material: PBMCs or a T cell subset sorted from them (not recorded which). The origin of the receptors is a man between 18 and 29 years old who had mild COVID-19 (a few samples of this study predate the infection). Cell type and time point are not known.

This clonotype came up a few times. The V call is TRBV7-8, the J call TRBJ1-2; a weak D match, TRBD1 (5 bases). Trimming shortened V by 2 bases and J by 7 bases, and 11 bases separated the two germline ends. This CDR3 has 13 residues. Germline V lookup: CDR1 SGHVS, CDR2 FQNEAQ. The CDR3 bases are TGTGCCAGCAGCTTACCAGGGTATAGTGGCTACACCTTC. Protein sequence: CASSLPGYSGYTF.

The chain couples TRBV4-2 to TRBJ2-7; TRBD2 might be the D (5 bases). Germline-derived CDR1 and CDR2 are LGHNA and YNFKEQ. CDR3 length: 16 residues. V gave up 1 base and J gave up 6 bases, with 19 bases separating them. DNA of the CDR3: TGTGCCAGCAGCCAAGGCCCCCTGAGGGCGGATAGCGAGCAGTACTTC. It yields the protein CASSQGPLRADSEQYF.

J is TRBJ1-2 and V is TRBV7-2, with 7 bases aligning to TRBD1. V lost 4 bases to trimming and J lost 0 bases; unmatched junction nucleotides: 5. Germline values: CDR1 SGHTA, CDR2 FQGNSA. The CDR3 consists of 15 residues. CDR3 residues: CASSSTGPANYGYTF. Written as DNA, the CDR3 is TGTGCCAGCAGCTCGACAGGGCCCGCTAACTATGGCTACACCTTC.

The V call is TRBV4-3, the J call TRBJ1-1, with D unresolved. The CDR3 has 14 residues. The V gene's germline CDR1 is LGHNA and CDR2 YSLEER. The germline V and J ends were trimmed by 4 bases and 1 base, with 10 bases remaining between them. CDR3 amino acids: CASSPGVANTEAFF. DNA of the CDR3: TGCGCCAGCAGCCCGGGTGTGGCGAACACTGAAGCTTTCTTT.

This clonotype occurred a few times. J is TRBJ1-6 and V is TRBV5-1, with unresolved D. Germline values: CDR1 SGHRS, CDR2 YFSETQ. Trimming took 0 bases from V and 2 from J, leaving 6 bases between them. The CDR3 runs to 15 residues. CDR3 DNA sequence: TGCGCCAGCAGCTTGGGGGCCACCTATAATTCACCCCTCCACTTT. Its translation: CASSLGATYNSPLHF.

The chain links TRBV7-2 to TRBJ2-2, with D unresolved. Per germline, CDR1 SGHTA and CDR2 FQGNSA. Deletions cut 1 base from V and 4 bases from J, with 13 bases between. CDR3 length: 16 residues. CDR3 in DNA: TGTGCCAGCAGCTTAGATGTCGGCTACTCCACCGGGGAGCTGTTTTTT. Its protein is CASSLDVGYSTGELFF.

This chain connects TRBV18 to TRBJ2-4; D is undetermined. CDR1 KGHSH and CDR2 LQKENI come from the germline V gene. CDR3 size: 14 residues. V lost 2 bases and J lost 3, with 8 bases in between. In nucleotides, the CDR3 is TGTGCCAGCTCACCAAGTCCTGACAAAAACATTCAGTACTTC. Its translation: CASSPSPDKNIQYF. The full variable domain, completed using reference TRBV18 and TRBJ2-4, is NAGVMQNPRHLVRRRGQEARLRCSPMKGHSHVYWYRQLPEEGLKFMVYLQKENIIDESGMPKERFSAEFPKEGPSILRIQQVVRGDSAAYFCASSPSPDKNIQYFGAGTRLSVL.

This clonotype was seen repeatedly, ten times or more. The gene calls are TRBV7-6 and TRBJ1-5; weak D call: TRBD1 (5 bases). The CDR3 runs 15 residues. Trimming shortened V by 5 bases and J by 3 bases, and 14 bases separated the two germline ends. CDR1 is SGHVS and CDR2 is FNYEAQ in the germline V gene. Here the CDR3 DNA reads TGTGCCAGCAGCCAAAGCACAGGACTCAATCAGCCCCAGCATTTT. Translating it yields CASSQSTGLNQPQHF. Based on the CDR3 plus reference TRBV7-6 and TRBJ1-5, the full variable domain is GAGVSQSPRYKVTKRGQDVALRCDPISGHVSLYWYRQALGQGPEFLTYFNYEAQQDKSGLPNDRFSAERPEGSISTLTIQRTEQRDSAMYRCASSQSTGLNQPQHFGDGTRLSIL.

CDR3 nucleotide sequence: TGTGCCACCAGTGAATCGGGGGTTGAGACCCAGTACTTC. It encodes CATSESGVETQYF. The chain combines TRBV24-1 with TRBJ2-5, with D perhaps matching TRBD2 (6 bases). The CDR3 has 13 amino acids. Germline V gene sequence: CDR1 KGHDR, CDR2 SFDVKD. Trimming stripped 4 bases from V and 5 bases from J, with 10 bases between.

The chain links TRBV9 to TRBJ1-1; tentative D call: TRBD1 (6 bases). V lost 3 bases and J 1 base, leaving 10 bases between the germline ends. The CDR3 extends over 14 amino acids. Looked up from germline, CDR1 is SGDLS and CDR2 is YYNGEE. Here the CDR3 reads CASSANRENTEAFF. For the CDR3, the DNA is TGTGCCAGCAGCGCGAACAGGGAGAACACTGAAGCTTTCTTT. Full variable domain (missing parts from reference TRBV9 and TRBJ1-1): DSGVTQTPKHLITATGQRVTLRCSPRSGDLSVYWYQQSLDQGLQFLIQYYNGEERAKGNILERFSAQQFPDLHSELNLSSLELGDSALYFCASSANRENTEAFFGQGTRLTVV.

This rearrangement joins TRBV6-2 or TRBV6-3 to TRBJ2-1; tentatively, D is TRBD2 (6 bases). The CDR3 extends over 15 amino acids. CDR1 MNHEY and CDR2 SVGEGT come from the germline V gene. V gave up 8 bases and J gave up 1 base, with 15 bases separating them. The CDR3 DNA reads as TGTGCCAGCTCGGGGTACCTAGCGTCCTACAATGAGCAGTTCTTC. Encoded protein: CASSGYLASYNEQFF.

The CDR3 loop reads CSALGQGFGYF. The CDR3 nucleotides read TGCAGTGCTTTAGGACAGGGCTTTGGATATTTT. The chain joins TRBV20-1 to TRBJ1-3, with 8 nucleotides matching TRBD1. The trim removed 5 bases at V and 15 bases at J, leaving 9 bases unmatched. CDR3 length: 11 residues. Germline V gene sequence: CDR1 DFQATT, CDR2 SNEGSKA (reference sequence).

V is TRBV7-9 and J is TRBJ2-7; no clear D. CDR1 and CDR2 (germline): SEHNR, FQNEAQ (reference sequence). Trimming took off 6 bases at V and 7 bases at J, with 22 bases between the two ends. The CDR3 extends over 15 amino acids. DNA for the CDR3: TGTGCCAGCAGTATGGGCGTTGATTACCTAGGGGAGCAGTACTTC. Encoded protein: CASSMGVDYLGEQYF.

The rearrangement joins TRBV3-1 to TRBJ2-3, with D possibly being TRBD2 (5 bases). The V and J ends lost 4 bases and 2 bases respectively, with 10 bases between them. The CDR3 is made up of 14 amino acids. Germline CDR1 reads LGHDT; CDR2 reads YNNKEL (reference sequence). In DNA, the CDR3 is TGTGCCAGCAGCCCTAGACGGGACACAGATACGCAGTATTTT. Translating gives CASSPRRDTDTQYF.

This clonotype was picked up many times. The chain combines TRBV28 with TRBJ1-4, with D perhaps TRBD1 (5 bases). This CDR3 has 11 amino acids. In germline, CDR1 is MDHEN, CDR2 SYDVKM. V lost 2 bases, J lost 12 bases, and 7 bases lay in between. The CDR3 DNA reads as TGTGCCAGCAGTTTAAGCAGGGAACTGTTTTTT. Translated: CASSLSRELFF.

The sample holds a few counts of this clonotype. The gene calls are TRBV10-3 and TRBJ2-3; 9 bases fit TRBD1. Per the germline V gene, CDR1 is ENHRY and CDR2 is SYGVKD. CDR3 length: 13 residues. V dropped 10 bases and J dropped 4; count of bases not matched to a gene: 6. DNA of the CDR3: TGTGCCACCGAGACAGGGGGGGCAGATACGCAGTATTTT. Its translation is CATETGGADTQYF.

This clonotype was detected only a few times. This chain connects TRBV12-3 or TRBV12-4 to TRBJ2-3, with 7 bases identical to TRBD1. The length of the CDR3 is 14 residues. The V segment lost 7 bases and the J segment 4 bases; nucleotides outside the gene matches: 8. The DNA of the CDR3 is TGTGCCAGCAAAGAGGGGGCGATTCCAGATACGCAGTATTTT. Protein sequence: CASKEGAIPDTQYF.

The rearrangement uses TRBV3-1 and TRBJ1-5; D is unclear. The V gene's germline CDR1 is LGHDT and CDR2 YNNKEL (reference sequence). The CDR3 covers 14 residues. The V gene lost 0 bases and the J gene lost 5 bases, with 8 bases spanning the gap. CDR3 DNA: TGTGCCAGCAGCCAAGATCAACGACATCAGCCCCAGCATTTT. Encoded protein: CASSQDQRHQPQHF.

This clonotype was found a few times. This sequence joins TRBV18 and TRBJ2-7, with no clear D. CDR3 length: 13 residues. Trimming took 3 bases from V and 6 from J, leaving 12 bases between them. Germline CDR1 KGHSH, CDR2 LQKENI. CDR3 nucleotide sequence: TGTGCCAGCTCACCCCGACCGATAAGCGAGCAGTACGTC. Its translation is CASSPRPISEQYV.

V usage is TRBV6-6 and J usage is TRBJ2-5; weak D call: TRBD2 (5 bases). V was shortened by 2 bases and J by 2 bases, with 15 bases between the two germline ends. The germline gives CDR1 MNHNY, CDR2 SVGAGI (reference sequence). CDR3 length: 16 residues. The CDR3: CASSYPPRRPQETQYF. The DNA for the CDR3 is TGTGCCAGCAGTTACCCTCCCCGGAGGCCACAAGAGACCCAGTACTTC.